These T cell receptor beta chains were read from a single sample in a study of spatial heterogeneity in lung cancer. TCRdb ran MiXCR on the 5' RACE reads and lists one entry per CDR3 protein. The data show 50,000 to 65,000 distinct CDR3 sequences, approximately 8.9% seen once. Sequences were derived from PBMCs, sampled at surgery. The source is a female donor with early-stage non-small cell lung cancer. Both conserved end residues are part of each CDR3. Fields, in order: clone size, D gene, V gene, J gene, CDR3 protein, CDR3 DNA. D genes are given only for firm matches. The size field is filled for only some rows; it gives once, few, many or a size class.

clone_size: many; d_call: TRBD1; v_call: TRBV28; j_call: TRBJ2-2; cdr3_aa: CASSPFTGTGGDTGELFF; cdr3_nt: TGTGCCAGCAGTCCGTTCACCGGGACAGGTGGAGACACCGGGGAGCTGTTTTTT
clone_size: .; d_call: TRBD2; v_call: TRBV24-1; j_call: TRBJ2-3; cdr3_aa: CATNDGGKDTQYF; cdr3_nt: TGTGCCACCAATGACGGGGGGAAAGATACGCAGTATTTT
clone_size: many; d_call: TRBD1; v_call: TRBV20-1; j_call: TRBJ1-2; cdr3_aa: CSAIAPGQDALYGYTF; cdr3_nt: TGCAGTGCCATCGCACCCGGACAGGATGCCCTCTATGGCTACACCTTC
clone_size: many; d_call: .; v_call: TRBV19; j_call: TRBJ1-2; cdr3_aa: CASKLDSNYGYTF; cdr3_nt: TGTGCCAGTAAATTAGACAGTAACTATGGCTACACCTTC
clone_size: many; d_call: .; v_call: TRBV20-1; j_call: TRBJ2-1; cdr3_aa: CSAGTGYNEQFF; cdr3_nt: TGCAGTGCCGGTACGGGTTACAATGAGCAGTTCTTC
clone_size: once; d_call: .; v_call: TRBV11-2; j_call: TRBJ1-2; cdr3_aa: CASSLVGGARYGYTF; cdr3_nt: TGTGCCAGCAGCTTAGTGGGCGGGGCTCGATATGGCTACACCTTC
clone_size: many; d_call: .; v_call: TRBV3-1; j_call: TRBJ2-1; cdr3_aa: CASRGEAGYEQFF; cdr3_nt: TGTGCCAGCAGGGGGGAAGCGGGTTATGAGCAGTTCTTC
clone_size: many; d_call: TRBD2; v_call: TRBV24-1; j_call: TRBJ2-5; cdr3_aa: CATSDGASSGSLQQTQYF; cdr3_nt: TGTGCCACCAGCGATGGGGCCTCTAGCGGGAGCCTCCAGCAGACCCAGTACTTC
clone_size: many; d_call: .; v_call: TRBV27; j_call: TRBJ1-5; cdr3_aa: CASSSPGRGSNQPQHF; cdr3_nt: TGTGCCAGCAGTTCACCCGGCAGGGGAAGCAATCAGCCCCAGCATTTT
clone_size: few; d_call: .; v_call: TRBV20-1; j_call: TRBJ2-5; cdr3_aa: CSARDLQDGGTQYF; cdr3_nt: TGCAGTGCTAGAGATCTCCAAGATGGGGGGACCCAGTACTTC
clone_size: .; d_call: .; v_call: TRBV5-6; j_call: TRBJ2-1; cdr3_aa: CASSLGVSSEQFF; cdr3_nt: TGTGCCAGCAGCTTGGGGGTTTCTTCGGAGCAGTTCTTC
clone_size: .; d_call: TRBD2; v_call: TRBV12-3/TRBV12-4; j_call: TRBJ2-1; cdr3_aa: CASSPGTSGRLFNEQFF; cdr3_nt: TGTGCCAGCAGTCCCGGGACTAGCGGGAGGCTTTTCAATGAGCAGTTCTTC
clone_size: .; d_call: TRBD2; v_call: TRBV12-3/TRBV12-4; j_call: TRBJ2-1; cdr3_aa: CASSFGGGQFF; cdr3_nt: TGTGCCAGCAGTTTCGGCGGGGGGCAGTTCTTC
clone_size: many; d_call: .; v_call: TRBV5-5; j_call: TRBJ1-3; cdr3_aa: CASSLDGPYTIYF; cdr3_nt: TGTGCCAGCAGCTTGGACGGACCCTACACCATATATTTT
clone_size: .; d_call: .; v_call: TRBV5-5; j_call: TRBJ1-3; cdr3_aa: CASSLQGSGNTIYF; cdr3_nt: TGTGCCAGCAGCTTGCAGGGATCTGGAAACACCATATATTTT
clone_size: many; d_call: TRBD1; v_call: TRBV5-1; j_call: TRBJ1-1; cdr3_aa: CASSLAGTDTEAFF; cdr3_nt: TGCGCCAGCAGCTTAGCCGGGACAGACACTGAAGCTTTCTTT
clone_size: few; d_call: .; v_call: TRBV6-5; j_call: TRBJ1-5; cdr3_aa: CASRSDSNQPQHF; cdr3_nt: TGTGCCAGCAGGTCCGACAGTAATCAGCCCCAGCATTTT
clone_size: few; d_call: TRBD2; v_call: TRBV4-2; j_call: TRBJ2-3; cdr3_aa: CASTALSSGSSEFTDTQYF; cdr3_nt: TGTGCCAGCACGGCCCTTTCTAGCGGGAGTTCCGAGTTCACAGATACGCAGTATTTT
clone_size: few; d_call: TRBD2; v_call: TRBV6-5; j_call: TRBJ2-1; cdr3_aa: CASRRLAGDNEQFF; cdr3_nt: TGTGCCAGCAGAAGACTAGCGGGGGACAATGAGCAGTTCTTC
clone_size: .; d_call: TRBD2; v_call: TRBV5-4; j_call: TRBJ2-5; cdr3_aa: CASSLMGRAGETQYF; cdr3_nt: TGTGCCAGCAGCTTGATGGGGAGGGCCGGGGAGACCCAGTACTTC
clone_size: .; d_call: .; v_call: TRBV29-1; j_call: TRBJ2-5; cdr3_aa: CSVGRGGTQETQYF; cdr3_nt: TGCAGCGTTGGCAGGGGAGGGACCCAAGAGACCCAGTACTTC
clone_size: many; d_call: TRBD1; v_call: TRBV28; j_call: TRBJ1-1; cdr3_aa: CASSGQGIKGTEAFF; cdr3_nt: TGTGCCAGCAGTGGACAGGGGATTAAAGGTACTGAAGCTTTCTTT
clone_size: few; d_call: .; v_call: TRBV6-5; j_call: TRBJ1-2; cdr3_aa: CASSYSAGVYGYTF; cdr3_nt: TGTGCCAGCAGTTACTCAGCCGGGGTCTATGGCTACACCTTC
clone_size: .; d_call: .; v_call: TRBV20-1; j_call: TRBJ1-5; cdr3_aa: CSARGVEASDSNQPQHF; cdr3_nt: TGCAGTGCTAGAGGCGTCGAGGCGTCCGATAGCAATCAGCCCCAGCATTTT
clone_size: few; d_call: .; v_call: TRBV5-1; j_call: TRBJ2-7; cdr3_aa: CASSLDRPTYEQYF; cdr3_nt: TGCGCCAGCAGCTTGGACAGGCCTACCTACGAGCAGTACTTC
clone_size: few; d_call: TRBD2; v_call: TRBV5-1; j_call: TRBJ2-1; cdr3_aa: CASSFTGGAYNEQFF; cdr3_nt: TGCGCCAGCAGCTTCACCGGGGGGGCTTACAATGAGCAGTTCTTC
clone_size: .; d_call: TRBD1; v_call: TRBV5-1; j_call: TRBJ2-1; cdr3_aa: CASSYGGGTGYNEQFF; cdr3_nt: TGCGCCAGCAGCTATGGAGGTGGGACAGGCTACAATGAGCAGTTCTTC
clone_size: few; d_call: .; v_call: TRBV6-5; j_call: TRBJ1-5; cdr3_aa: CASSSQSGQPQHF; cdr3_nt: TGTGCCAGCAGTTCACAGTCTGGCCAGCCCCAGCATTTT
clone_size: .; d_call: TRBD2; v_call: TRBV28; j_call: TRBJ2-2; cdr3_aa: CASASGSPNTGELFF; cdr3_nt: TGTGCCAGTGCAAGCGGGAGCCCCAACACCGGGGAGCTGTTTTTT
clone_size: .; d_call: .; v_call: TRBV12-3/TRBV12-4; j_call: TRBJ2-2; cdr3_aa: CASSSGYPNTGELFF; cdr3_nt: TGTGCCAGCAGTTCCGGGTATCCGAACACCGGGGAGCTGTTTTTT
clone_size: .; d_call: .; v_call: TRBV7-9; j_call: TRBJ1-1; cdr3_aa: CASSLAGAAAFF; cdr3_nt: TGTGCCAGCAGCTTAGCAGGGGCCGCAGCTTTCTTT
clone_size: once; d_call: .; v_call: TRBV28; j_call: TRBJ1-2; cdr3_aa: CASSLRGGSYGYTF; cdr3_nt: TGTGCCAGCAGTTTAAGGGGGGGCAGCTATGGCTACACCTTC
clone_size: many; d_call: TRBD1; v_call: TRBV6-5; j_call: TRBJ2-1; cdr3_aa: CASSYGQGSYNEQFF; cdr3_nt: TGTGCCAGCAGTTACGGACAGGGTTCCTACAATGAGCAGTTCTTC
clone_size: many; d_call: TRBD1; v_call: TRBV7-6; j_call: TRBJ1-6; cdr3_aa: CASSLGQGGSSYNSPLHF; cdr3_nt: TGTGCCAGCAGCTTAGGACAGGGGGGATCCTCCTATAATTCACCCCTCCACTTT
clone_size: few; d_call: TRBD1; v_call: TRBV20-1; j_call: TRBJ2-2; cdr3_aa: CSARRPTGQYAGELFF; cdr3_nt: TGCAGTGCTAGACGACCGACAGGGCAGTATGCCGGGGAGCTGTTTTTT
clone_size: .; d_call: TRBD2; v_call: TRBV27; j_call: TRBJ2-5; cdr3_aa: CASSQYPGLAQETQYF; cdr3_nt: TGTGCCAGCAGTCAATACCCCGGACTAGCTCAAGAGACCCAGTACTTC
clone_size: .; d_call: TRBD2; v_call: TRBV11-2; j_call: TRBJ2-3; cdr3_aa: CASSLCRLAGGCTDTQYF; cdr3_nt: TGTGCCAGCAGCTTATGTCGGCTAGCGGGGGGGTGCACAGATACGCAGTATTTT
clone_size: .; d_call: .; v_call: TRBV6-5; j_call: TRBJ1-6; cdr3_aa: CASSLDTEYSPLHF; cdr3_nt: TGTGCCAGCAGCTTAGACACGGAGTATTCACCCCTCCACTTT
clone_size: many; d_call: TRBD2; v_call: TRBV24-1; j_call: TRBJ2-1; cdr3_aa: CATSDPDSGRGYNEQFF; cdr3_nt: TGTGCCACCAGTGATCCTGATAGCGGGAGGGGGTACAATGAGCAGTTCTTC